This TCR beta chain was sequenced in a study of T cells in Graves' hyperthyroidism and ophthalmopathy. Background on the study: Initial diagnosis, before any treatment, was when peripheral blood was collected.

Turning to this clonotype: Its antigen is not identified.

This CDR3 has 15 residues. Looked up from germline, CDR1 is LGHNA and CDR2 is YNFKEQ. Trimming stripped 0 bases from V and 6 bases from J, with 11 bases between. Study observations and caveats: In the blood, most expanded thyroid clonotypes above 0.001 appeared as well. The model forecast ophthalmopathy, anticipating it by a median 6.5 months before onset.

Each ophthalmopathy patient scored at least 3 on the Clinical Activity Score and at least 4 on NOSPECS grade, with duration under 3 months. Amplification yielded TCR beta CDR3 regions, with RNA transcripts as the source. Initially, a first-round RT-PCR of the TCR CDR3 employed the HTBI primer set. Using its own MiXCR run on the multiplex PCR reads, TCRdb lists one record per CDR3 protein. This sample yields hundreds of thousands of distinct CDR3 sequences, of which about 15% are seen a single time; around 4.1% belongs to the top ten. The receptor was isolated from a woman aged 40 to 50 with Graves' ophthalmopathy. Input material: blood. The V gene is TRBV4-2, the J gene TRBJ2-2; TRBD1 is a possible D gene (5 bases). CDR3: CASSQDRAAAGELFF. CDR3 in DNA: TGTGCCAGCAGCCAAGACAGGGCTGCCGCCGGGGAGCTGTTTTTT.